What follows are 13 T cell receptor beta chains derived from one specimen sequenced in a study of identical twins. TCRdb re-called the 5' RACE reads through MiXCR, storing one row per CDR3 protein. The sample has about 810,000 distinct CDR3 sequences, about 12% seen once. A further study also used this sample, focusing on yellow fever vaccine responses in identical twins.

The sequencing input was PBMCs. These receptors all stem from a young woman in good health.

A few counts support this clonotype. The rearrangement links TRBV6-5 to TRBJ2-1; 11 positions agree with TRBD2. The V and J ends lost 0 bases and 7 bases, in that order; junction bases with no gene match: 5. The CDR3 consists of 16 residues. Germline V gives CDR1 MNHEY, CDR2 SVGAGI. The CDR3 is CASSYSPLAGGNEQFF. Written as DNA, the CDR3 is TGTGCCAGCAGTTACTCACCCCTAGCGGGAGGTAATGAGCAGTTCTTC.

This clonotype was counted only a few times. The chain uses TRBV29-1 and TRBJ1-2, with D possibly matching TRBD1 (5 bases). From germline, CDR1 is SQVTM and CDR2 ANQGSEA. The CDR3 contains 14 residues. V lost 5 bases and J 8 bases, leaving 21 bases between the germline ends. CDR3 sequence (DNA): TGCAGCGTTCCCCCGGGGCCATTAGGCGGGGGCTACACCTTC. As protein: CSVPPGPLGGGYTF.

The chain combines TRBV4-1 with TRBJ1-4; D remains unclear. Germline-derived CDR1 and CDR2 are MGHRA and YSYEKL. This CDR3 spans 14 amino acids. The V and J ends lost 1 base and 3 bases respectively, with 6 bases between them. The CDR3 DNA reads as TGCGCCAGCAGCCAAGCACCGCCTAATGAAAAACTGTTTTTT. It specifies CASSQAPPNEKLFF.

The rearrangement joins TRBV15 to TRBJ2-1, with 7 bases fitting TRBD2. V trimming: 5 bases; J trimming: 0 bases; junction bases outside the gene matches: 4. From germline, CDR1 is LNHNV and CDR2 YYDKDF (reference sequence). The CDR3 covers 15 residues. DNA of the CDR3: TGTGCCACCAGCTTAGCGGGTTACTCCTACAATGAGCAGTTCTTC. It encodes CATSLAGYSYNEQFF.

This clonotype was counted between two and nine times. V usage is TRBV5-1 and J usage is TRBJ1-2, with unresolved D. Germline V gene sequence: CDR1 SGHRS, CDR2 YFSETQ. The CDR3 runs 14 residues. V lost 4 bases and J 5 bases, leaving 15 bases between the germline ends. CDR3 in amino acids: CASSADGSGYGYTF. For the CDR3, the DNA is TGCGCCAGCAGCGCGGACGGGAGTGGGTATGGCTACACCTTC.

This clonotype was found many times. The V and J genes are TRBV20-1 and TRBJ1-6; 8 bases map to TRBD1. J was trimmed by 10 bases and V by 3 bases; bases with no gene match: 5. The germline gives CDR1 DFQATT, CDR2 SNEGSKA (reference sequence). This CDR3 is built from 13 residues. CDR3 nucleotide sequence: TGCAGTGCTAGTGACAGGGGTGAATCACCCCTCCACTTT. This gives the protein CSASDRGESPLHF.

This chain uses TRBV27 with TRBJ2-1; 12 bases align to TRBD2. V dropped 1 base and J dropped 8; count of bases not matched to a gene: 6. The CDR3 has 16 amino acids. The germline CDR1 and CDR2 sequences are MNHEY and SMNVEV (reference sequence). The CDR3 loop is CASSLWASGGGDEQFF. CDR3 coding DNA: TGTGCCAGCAGTTTATGGGCTAGCGGGGGGGGAGATGAGCAGTTCTTC.

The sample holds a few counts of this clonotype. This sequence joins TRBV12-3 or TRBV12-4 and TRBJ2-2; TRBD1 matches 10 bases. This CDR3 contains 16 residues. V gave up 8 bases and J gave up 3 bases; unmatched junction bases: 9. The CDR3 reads CASSRQGAVHTGELFF. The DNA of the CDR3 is TGTGCCAGCTCCAGACAGGGGGCGGTTCACACCGGGGAGCTGTTTTTT.

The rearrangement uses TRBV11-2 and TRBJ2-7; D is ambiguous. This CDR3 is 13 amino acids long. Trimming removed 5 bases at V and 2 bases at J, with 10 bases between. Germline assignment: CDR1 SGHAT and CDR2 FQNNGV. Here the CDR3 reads CASSTTLTYEQYF. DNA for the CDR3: TGTGCCAGCAGCACTACCCTGACCTACGAGCAGTACTTC.

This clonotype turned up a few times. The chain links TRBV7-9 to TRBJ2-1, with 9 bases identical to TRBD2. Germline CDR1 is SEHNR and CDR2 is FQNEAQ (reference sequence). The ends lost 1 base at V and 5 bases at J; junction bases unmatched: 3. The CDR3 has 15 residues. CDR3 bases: TGTGCCAGCAGCTTAGGTAGCGGGAGCCACAATGAGCAGTTCTTC. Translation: CASSLGSGSHNEQFF.

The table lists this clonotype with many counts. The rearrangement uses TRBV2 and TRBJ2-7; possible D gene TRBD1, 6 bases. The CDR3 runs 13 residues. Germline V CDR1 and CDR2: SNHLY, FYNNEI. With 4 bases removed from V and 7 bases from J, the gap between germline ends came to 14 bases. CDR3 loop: CASSGGQPFEQYF. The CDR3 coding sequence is TGTGCCAGCAGTGGAGGACAGCCTTTTGAGCAGTACTTC.

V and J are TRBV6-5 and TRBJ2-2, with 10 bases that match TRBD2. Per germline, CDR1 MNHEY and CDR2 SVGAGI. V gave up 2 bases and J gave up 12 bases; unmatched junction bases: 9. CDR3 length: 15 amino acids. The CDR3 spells CASSYPSGGALKLFF. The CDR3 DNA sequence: TGTGCCAGCAGTTACCCCAGCGGGGGGGCCTTGAAGCTGTTTTTT.

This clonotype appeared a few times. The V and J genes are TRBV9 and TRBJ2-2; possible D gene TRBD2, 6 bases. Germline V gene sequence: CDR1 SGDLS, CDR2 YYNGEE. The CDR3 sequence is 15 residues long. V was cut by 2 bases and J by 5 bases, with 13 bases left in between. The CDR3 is CASSVVGSGTGELFF. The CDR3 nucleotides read TGTGCCAGCAGCGTTGTCGGGAGCGGAACCGGGGAGCTGTTTTTT.